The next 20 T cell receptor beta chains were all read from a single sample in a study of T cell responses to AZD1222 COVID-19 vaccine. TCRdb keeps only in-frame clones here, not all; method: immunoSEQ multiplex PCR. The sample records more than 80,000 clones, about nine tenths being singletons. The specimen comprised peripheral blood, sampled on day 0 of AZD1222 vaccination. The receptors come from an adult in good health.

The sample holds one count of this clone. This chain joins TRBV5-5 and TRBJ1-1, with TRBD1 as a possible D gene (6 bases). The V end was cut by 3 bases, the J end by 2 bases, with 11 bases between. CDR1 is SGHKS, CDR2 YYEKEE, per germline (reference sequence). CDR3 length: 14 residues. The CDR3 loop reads CASSSRTENTEAFF. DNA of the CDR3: TGTGCCAGCAGCTCTCGGACAGAAAACACTGAAGCTTTCTTT.

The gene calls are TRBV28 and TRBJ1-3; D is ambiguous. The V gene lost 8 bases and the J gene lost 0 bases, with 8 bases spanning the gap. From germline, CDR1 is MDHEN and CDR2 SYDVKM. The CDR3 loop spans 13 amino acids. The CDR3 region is CASGQVSGNTIYF. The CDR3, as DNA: TGTGCCAGCGGGCAGGTCTCTGGAAACACCATATATTTT.

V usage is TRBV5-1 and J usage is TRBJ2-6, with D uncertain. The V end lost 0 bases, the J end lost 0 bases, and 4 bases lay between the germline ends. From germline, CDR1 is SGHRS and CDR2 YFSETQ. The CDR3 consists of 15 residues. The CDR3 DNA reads TGCGCCAGCAGCTTGGATGCCTCTGGGGCCAACGTCCTGACTTTC. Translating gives CASSLDASGANVLTF. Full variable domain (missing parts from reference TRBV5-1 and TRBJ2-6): KAGVTQTPRYLIKTRGQQVTLSCSPISGHRSVSWYQQTPGQGLQFLFEYFSETQRNKGNFPGRFSGRQFSNSRSEMNVSTLELGDSALYLCASSLDASGANVLTFGAGSRLTVL.

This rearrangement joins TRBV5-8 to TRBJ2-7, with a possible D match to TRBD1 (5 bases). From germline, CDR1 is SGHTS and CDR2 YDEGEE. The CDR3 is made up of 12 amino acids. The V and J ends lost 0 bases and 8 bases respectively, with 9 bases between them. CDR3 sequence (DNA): TGTGCCAGCAGCTTGGACAGGACAAAGCAGTACTTC. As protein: CASSLDRTKQYF.

The CDR3 protein is CATSDGGQDYGYTF. In nucleotides, the CDR3 is TGTGCCACCAGTGATGGGGGACAGGACTATGGCTACACCTTC. The genes are TRBV24-1 and TRBJ1-2; 8 positions agree with TRBD1. The CDR3 spans 14 residues. Germline V CDR1 and CDR2: KGHDR, SFDVKD. The V segment lost 3 bases and the J segment 3 bases; nucleotides outside the gene matches: 2.

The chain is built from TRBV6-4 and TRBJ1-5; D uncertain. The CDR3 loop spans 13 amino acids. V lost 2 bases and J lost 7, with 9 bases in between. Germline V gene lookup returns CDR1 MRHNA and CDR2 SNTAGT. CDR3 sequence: CASSDLGRQPQHF. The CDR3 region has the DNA TGTGCCAGCAGTGACCTGGGGAGACAGCCCCAGCATTTT.

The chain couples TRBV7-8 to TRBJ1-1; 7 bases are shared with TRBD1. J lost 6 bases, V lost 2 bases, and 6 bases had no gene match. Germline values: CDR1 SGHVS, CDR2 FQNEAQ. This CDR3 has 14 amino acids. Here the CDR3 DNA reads TGTGCCAGCAGCTTAAATGAGGGGGCAGCTGAAGCTTTCTTT. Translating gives CASSLNEGAAEAFF.

The CDR3 coding sequence is TGCAGCGTTGACCCCCGAAGCGGGAGCTCCTACAATGAGCAGTTCTTC. Translated: CSVDPRSGSSYNEQFF. This chain connects TRBV29-1 to TRBJ2-1; 8 nucleotides align to TRBD2. CDR3 length equals 16 residues. V lost 3 bases to trimming and J lost 0 bases; unmatched junction nucleotides: 7. CDR1 and CDR2 (germline): SQVTM, ANQGSEA.

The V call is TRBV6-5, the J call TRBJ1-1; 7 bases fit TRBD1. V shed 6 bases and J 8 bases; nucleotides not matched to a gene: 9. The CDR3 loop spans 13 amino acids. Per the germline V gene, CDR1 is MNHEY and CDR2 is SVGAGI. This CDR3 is CASSPRGGGEAFF. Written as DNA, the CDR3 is TGTGCCAGCAGCCCGCGGGGAGGGGGCGAAGCTTTCTTT.

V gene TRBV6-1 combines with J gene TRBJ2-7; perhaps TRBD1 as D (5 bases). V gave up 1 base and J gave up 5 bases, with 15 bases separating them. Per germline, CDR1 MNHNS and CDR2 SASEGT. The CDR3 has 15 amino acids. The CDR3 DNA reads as TGTGCCAGCAGTGAAGGGCCTTTATCAGGGAACGAGCAGTACTTC. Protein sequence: CASSEGPLSGNEQYF.

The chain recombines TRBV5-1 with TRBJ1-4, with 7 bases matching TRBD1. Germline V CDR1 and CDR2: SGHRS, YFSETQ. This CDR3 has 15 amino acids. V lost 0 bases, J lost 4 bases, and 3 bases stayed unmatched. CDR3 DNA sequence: TGCGCCAGCAGCTTGGGAGGGACAGATAATGAAAAACTGTTTTTT. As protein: CASSLGGTDNEKLFF.

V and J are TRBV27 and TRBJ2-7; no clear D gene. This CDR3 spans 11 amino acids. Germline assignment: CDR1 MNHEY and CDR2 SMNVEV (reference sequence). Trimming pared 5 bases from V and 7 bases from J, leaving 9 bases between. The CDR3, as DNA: TGTGCCAGCAGTGACTTCGAGGAGCAGTACTTC. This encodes CASSDFEEQYF.

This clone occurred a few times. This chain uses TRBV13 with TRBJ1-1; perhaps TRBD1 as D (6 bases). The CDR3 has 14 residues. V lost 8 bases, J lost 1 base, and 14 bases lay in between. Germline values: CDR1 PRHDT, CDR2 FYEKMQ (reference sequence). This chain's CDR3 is CASRRGPGNTEAFF. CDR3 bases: TGTGCCAGCCGCCGGGGGCCAGGGAACACTGAAGCTTTCTTT.

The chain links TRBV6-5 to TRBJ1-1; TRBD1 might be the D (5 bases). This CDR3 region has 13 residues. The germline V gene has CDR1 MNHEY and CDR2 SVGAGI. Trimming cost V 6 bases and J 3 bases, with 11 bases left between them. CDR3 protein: CASRRRGDTEAFF. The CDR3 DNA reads TGTGCCAGCAGAAGACGAGGGGACACTGAAGCTTTCTTT.

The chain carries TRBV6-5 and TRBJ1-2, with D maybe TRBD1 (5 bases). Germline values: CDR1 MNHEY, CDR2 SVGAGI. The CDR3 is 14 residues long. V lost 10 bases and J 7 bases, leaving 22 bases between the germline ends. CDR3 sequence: CATRLQGYQPGYTF. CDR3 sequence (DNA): TGTGCCACGCGCTTGCAGGGATATCAGCCTGGCTACACCTTC.

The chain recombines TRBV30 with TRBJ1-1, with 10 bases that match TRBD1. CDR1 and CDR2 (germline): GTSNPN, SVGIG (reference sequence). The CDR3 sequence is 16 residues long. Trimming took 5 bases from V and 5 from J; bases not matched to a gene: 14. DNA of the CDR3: TGTGCCTGGGTCCGTCCCGGGACAGGGGAAGTGACTGAAGCTTTCTTT. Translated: CAWVRPGTGEVTEAFF.

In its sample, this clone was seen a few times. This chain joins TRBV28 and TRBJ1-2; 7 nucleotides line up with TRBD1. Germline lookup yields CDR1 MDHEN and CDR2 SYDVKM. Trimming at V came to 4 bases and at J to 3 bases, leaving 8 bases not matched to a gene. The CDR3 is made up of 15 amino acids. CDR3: CASSSTGQWDYGYTF. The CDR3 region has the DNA TGTGCCAGCAGTTCGACGGGACAGTGGGACTATGGCTACACCTTC.

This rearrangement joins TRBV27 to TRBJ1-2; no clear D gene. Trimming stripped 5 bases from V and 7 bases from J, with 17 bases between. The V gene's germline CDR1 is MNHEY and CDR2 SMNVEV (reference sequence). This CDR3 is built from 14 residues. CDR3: CASSPRVSRGGYTF. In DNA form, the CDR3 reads TGTGCCAGCAGTCCTCGCGTCTCTCGGGGTGGCTACACCTTC.

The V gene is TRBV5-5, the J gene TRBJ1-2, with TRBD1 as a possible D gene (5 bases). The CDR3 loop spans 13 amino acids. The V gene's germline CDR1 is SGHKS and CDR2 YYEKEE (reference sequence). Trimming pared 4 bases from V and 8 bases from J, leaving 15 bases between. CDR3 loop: CASSPRDVGGYTF. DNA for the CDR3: TGTGCCAGCAGCCCCAGGGATGTCGGGGGCTACACCTTC.

CDR3 amino acids: CASSFIGLPSEKLFF. The DNA for the CDR3 is TGTGCCAGCAGCTTTATCGGGCTACCGAGCGAAAAACTGTTTTTT. The chain carries TRBV5-5 and TRBJ1-4; unclear D gene. CDR3 length equals 15 residues. Between the trimmed V and J ends, which lost 2 bases and 8 bases, there was a span of 16 bases. The V gene's germline CDR1 is SGHKS and CDR2 YYEKEE (reference sequence).